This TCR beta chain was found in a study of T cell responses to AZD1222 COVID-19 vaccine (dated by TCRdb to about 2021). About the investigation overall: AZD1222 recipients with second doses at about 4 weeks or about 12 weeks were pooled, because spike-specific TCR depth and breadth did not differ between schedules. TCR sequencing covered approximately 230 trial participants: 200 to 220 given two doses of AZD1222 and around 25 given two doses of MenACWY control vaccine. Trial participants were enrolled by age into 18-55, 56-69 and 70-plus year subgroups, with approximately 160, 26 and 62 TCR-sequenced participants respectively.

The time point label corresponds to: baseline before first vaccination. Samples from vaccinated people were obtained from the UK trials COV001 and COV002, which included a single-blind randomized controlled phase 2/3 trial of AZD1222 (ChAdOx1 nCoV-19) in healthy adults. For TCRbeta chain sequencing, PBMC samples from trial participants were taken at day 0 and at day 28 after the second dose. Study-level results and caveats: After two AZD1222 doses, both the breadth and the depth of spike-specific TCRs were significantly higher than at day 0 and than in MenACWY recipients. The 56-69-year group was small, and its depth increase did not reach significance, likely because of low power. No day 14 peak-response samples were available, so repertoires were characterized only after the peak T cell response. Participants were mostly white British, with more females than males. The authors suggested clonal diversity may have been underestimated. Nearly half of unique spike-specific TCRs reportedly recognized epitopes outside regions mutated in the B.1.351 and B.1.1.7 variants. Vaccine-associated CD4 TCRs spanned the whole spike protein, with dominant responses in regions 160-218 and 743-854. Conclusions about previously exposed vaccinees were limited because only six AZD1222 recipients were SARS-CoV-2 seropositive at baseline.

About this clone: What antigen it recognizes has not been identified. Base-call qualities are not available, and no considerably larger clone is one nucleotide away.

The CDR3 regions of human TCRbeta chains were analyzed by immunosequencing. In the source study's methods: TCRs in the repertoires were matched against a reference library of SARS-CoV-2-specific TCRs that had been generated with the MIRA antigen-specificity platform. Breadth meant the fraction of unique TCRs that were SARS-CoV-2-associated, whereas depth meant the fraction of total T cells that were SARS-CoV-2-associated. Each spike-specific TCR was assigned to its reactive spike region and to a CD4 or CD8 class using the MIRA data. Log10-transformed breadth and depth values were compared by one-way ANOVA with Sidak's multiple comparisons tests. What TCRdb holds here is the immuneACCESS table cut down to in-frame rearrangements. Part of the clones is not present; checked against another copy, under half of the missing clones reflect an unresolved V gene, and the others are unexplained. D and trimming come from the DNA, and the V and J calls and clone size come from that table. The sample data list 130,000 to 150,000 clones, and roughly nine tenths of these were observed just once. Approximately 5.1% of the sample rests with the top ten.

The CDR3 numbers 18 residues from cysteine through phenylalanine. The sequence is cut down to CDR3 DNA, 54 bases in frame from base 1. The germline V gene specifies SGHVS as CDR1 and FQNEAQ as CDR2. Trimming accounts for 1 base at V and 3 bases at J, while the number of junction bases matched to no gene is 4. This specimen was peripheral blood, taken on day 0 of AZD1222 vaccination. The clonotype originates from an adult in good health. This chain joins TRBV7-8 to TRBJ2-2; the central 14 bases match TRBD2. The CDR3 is CASSLDGLAGGYTGELFF. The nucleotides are TGTGCCAGCAGCTTAGACGGACTAGCGGGAGGTTACACCGGGGAGCTGTTTTTT.